Listed below are T cell receptor beta chains from one sample, sequenced in a study of T cells of healthy individuals. TCRdb re-derived calls from the 5' RACE reads in MiXCR, one entry per CDR3 protein. The sample includes over 95,000 distinct CDR3 sequences, around 17% of them seen just once. The receptors here all came from a human donor in good health. CDR3s include the opening cysteine and the closing phenylalanine or tryptophan. A D gene is named only where the DNA matches it firmly. Some rows have no size entry. The others give once, few or many, or a class for an expanded clone.

few,.,TRBJ2-5,TRBV10-3,CAISEPRETQYF,TGTGCCATCAGTGAGCCCCGAGAGACCCAGTACTTC
.,.,TRBJ1-4,TRBV21-1,CASSNATGWLFF,TGTGCCAGCAGCAACGCGACCGGTTGGCTGTTTTTT
few,.,TRBJ2-7,TRBV7-9,CASSPPGGGQQYF,TGTGCCAGCAGCCCCCCCGGGGGTGGGCAGCAGTACTTC
few,.,TRBJ2-1,TRBV27,CASSKSPQSFNEQFF,TGTGCCAGCAGCAAATCCCCACAGAGTTTCAATGAGCAGTTCTTC
many,.,TRBJ2-5,TRBV28,CASSEKGKYQETQYF,TGTGCCAGCAGTGAGAAGGGGAAATACCAAGAGACCCAGTACTTC
few,.,TRBJ2-1,TRBV2,CASSDDKVEQFF,TGTGCCAGCAGTGACGATAAGGTTGAGCAGTTCTTC
few,.,TRBJ2-6,TRBV6-6,CASSHQLVGSGANVLTF,TGTGCCAGCAGTCACCAGCTAGTAGGCTCTGGGGCCAACGTCCTGACTTTC
.,.,TRBJ2-5,TRBV7-9,CASSPVRGMVETQYF,TGTGCCAGCAGTCCTGTAAGGGGAATGGTAGAGACCCAGTACTTC
few,.,TRBJ2-6,TRBV29-1,CSVEGGAGANVLTF,TGCAGCGTTGAAGGAGGGGCTGGGGCCAACGTCCTGACTTTC
.,.,TRBJ2-7,TRBV7-8,CASSLDLQGTYKQYF,TGTGCCAGCAGCTTAGATCTACAAGGGACCTACAAGCAGTACTTC
.,.,TRBJ1-3,TRBV7-9,CASSLRGSSGNTIYF,TGTGCCAGCAGCTTAAGGGGGAGCTCTGGAAACACCATATATTTT
few,.,TRBJ2-1,TRBV4-2,CASSKQGSDEQFF,TGTGCCAGCAGCAAACAGGGTTCCGATGAGCAGTTCTTC
few,.,TRBJ2-6,TRBV2,CASSVQGTGANVLTF,TGTGCCAGCAGTGTCCAGGGAACTGGGGCCAACGTCCTGACTTTC
few,.,TRBJ1-3,TRBV5-5,CASSLWGSGNTIYF,TGTGCCAGCAGCTTATGGGGATCTGGAAACACCATATATTTT
.,.,TRBJ1-2,TRBV7-9,CASSSGAELANYGYTF,TGTGCCAGCAGCTCCGGGGCGGAGTTAGCTAACTATGGCTACACCTTC
few,.,TRBJ1-4,TRBV28,CASSSIPTNEKLFF,TGTGCCAGCAGTTCTATCCCAACTAATGAAAAACTGTTTTTT
many,.,TRBJ1-2,TRBV11-2,CASSMGPYGYTF,TGTGCCAGCAGCATGGGACCCTATGGCTACACCTTC